Below are 24 T cell receptor beta chains sequenced from a single sample in a study of human thymus T cells. The data were produced by immunoSEQ multiplex PCR, yet TCRdb's version contains in-frame clones alone and is incomplete. The sample has under 70,000 clones, about 93% seen once. Material for sequencing was blood. These receptor sequences come from a boy under three years old with a congenital heart defect but otherwise immunologically healthy.

The chain combines TRBV5-4 with TRBJ2-1; D call uncertain. This CDR3 contains 12 residues. V gave up 0 bases and J gave up 9 bases, with 7 bases separating them. The germline CDR1 and CDR2 sequences are SGHNT and YYREEE (reference sequence). The DNA for the CDR3 is TGTGCCAGCAGCTTGGGACTTAGTGAGCAGTTCTTC. This gives the protein CASSLGLSEQFF.

The rearrangement uses TRBV5-5 and TRBJ2-7; D gene uncertain. Germline V gene sequence: CDR1 SGHKS, CDR2 YYEKEE (reference sequence). This CDR3 has 15 residues. V lost 0 bases and J 0 bases, leaving 10 bases between the germline ends. The DNA for the CDR3 is TGTGCCAGCAGCTTGGCGGCCTCTCTCTCCTACGAGCAGTACTTC. This gives the protein CASSLAASLSYEQYF.

The chain recombines TRBV7-8 with TRBJ2-3, with D tentatively TRBD1 (5 bases). Germline V gives CDR1 SGHVS, CDR2 FQNEAQ. Between the trimmed V and J ends, which lost 4 bases and 0 bases, there was a span of 14 bases. The length of the CDR3 is 16 residues. CDR3 coding DNA: TGTGCCAGCAGCTCCCTGGTACAGGTTAGCACAGATACGCAGTATTTT. It yields the protein CASSSLVQVSTDTQYF.

This clone was recorded a few times. The J gene is TRBJ1-5, the V gene TRBV5-1; TRBD1 might be the D (5 bases). The CDR3 runs 14 residues. The V end lost 4 bases, the J end lost 0 bases, and 8 bases lay between the germline ends. Germline-derived CDR1 and CDR2 are SGHRS and YFSETQ. The CDR3 nucleotides are TGCGCCAGCAGCCCGGGACTTAGCAATCAGCCCCAGCATTTT. Encoded protein: CASSPGLSNQPQHF.

The chain employs TRBV2 and TRBJ2-7; 8 nucleotides line up with TRBD1. The CDR3 runs to 13 residues. Per germline, CDR1 SNHLY and CDR2 FYNNEI. V was pared by 6 bases and J by 7 bases, with 8 bases of the junction left unmatched. The CDR3 loop is CASRGQGAGEQYF. For the CDR3, the DNA is TGTGCCAGCAGGGGCCAGGGGGCGGGGGAGCAGTACTTC.

A word on this clone: The sample contains more than one DNA sequence encoding this CDR3. V gene TRBV5-1 combines with J gene TRBJ1-1; maybe TRBD1 (5 bases). Trimming cost V 0 bases and J 0 bases, with 6 bases left between them. CDR3 length: 14 residues. CDR1 is SGHRS, CDR2 YFSETQ, per germline. This CDR3 reads CASSLAGMNTEAFF. The CDR3 DNA sequence: TGCGCCAGCAGCTTGGCAGGGATGAACACTGAAGCTTTCTTT. The entire variable domain, with the rest obtained from reference TRBV5-1 and TRBJ1-1, is as follows: KAGVTQTPRYLIKTRGQQVTLSCSPISGHRSVSWYQQTPGQGLQFLFEYFSETQRNKGNFPGRFSGRQFSNSRSEMNVSTLELGDSALYLCASSLAGMNTEAFFGQGTRLTVV.

The chain carries TRBV27 and TRBJ2-7, with 7 bases that match TRBD1. V trimming: 3 bases; J trimming: 3 bases; junction bases outside the gene matches: 5. CDR1 and CDR2 (germline): MNHEY, SMNVEV (reference sequence). CDR3 length: 14 residues. The CDR3 sequence: CASSLGRQGYEQYF. Written as DNA, the CDR3 is TGTGCCAGCAGTTTGGGTCGACAGGGCTACGAGCAGTACTTC.

The V gene is TRBV11-3, the J gene TRBJ2-7; 9 nucleotides match TRBD1. The CDR3 consists of 16 residues. Trimming cost V 0 bases and J 3 bases; bases outside gene matches: 6. Germline V gene lookup returns CDR1 SGHNT and CDR2 YENEEA. The CDR3 here is CASSLDLGTGNYEQYF. As DNA, the CDR3 is TGTGCCAGCAGCTTAGATCTCGGGACAGGGAACTACGAGCAGTACTTC.

The chain employs TRBV9 and TRBJ2-2; D ambiguous. The length of the CDR3 is 14 residues. Germline CDR1 is SGDLS and CDR2 is YYNGEE. Trimming cost V 2 bases and J 0 bases, with 5 bases left between them. The CDR3 region is CASSVQTNTGELFF. As DNA, the CDR3 is TGTGCCAGCAGCGTCCAGACGAACACCGGGGAGCTGTTTTTT.

CDR3 bases: TGTGCCAGCAGTTACGGGGTTAACTATGGCTACACCTTC. It specifies CASSYGVNYGYTF. The chain combines TRBV6-5 with TRBJ1-2; D is ambiguous. The V and J ends lost 2 bases and 1 base respectively, with 5 bases between them. There are 13 residues in the CDR3. Germline V CDR1 and CDR2: MNHEY, SVGAGI.

In this sample, this clone turned up a few times. The chain couples TRBV7-2 to TRBJ1-6; 8 bases match TRBD1. Germline CDR1 and CDR2: SGHTA and FQGNSA. Trimming cost V 5 bases and J 6 bases; bases outside gene matches: 6. The CDR3 runs to 15 residues. The CDR3 protein is CASSPRGPLNSPLHF. DNA for the CDR3: TGTGCCAGCAGCCCCAGGGGGCCTCTTAATTCACCCCTCCACTTT.

The chain carries TRBV6-6 and TRBJ1-5, with a possible D match to TRBD1 (6 bases). Germline CDR1 is MNHNY and CDR2 is SVGAGI (reference sequence). V was clipped by 5 bases and J by 7 bases, with 15 bases between them. The CDR3 consists of 14 residues. This chain's CDR3 is CASSKDSGGQPQHF. The CDR3 nucleotides are TGTGCCAGCAGTAAGGACAGTGGAGGACAGCCCCAGCATTTT.

V usage is TRBV11-3 and J usage is TRBJ2-4; no firm D call. The CDR3 length is 13 residues. Germline values: CDR1 SGHNT, CDR2 YENEEA. V was clipped by 0 bases and J by 6 bases, with 6 bases between them. CDR3 loop: CASSLDSLNIQYF. The CDR3, as DNA: TGTGCCAGCAGCTTAGATTCACTAAACATTCAGTACTTC.

V is TRBV7-9 and J is TRBJ2-5; the D is unclear. The CDR3 totals 14 residues. V gave up 3 bases and J gave up 10 bases, with 18 bases separating them. From germline, CDR1 is SEHNR and CDR2 FQNEAQ (reference sequence). CDR3: CASSLRSRADDQYF. As DNA, the CDR3 is TGTGCCAGCAGCTTGCGCTCTAGGGCGGATGACCAGTACTTC.

CDR3 in DNA: TGTGCCAGCAGCCGGGTCCCTATCTACGAGCAGTACTTC. Protein product: CASSRVPIYEQYF. This chain connects TRBV6-1 to TRBJ2-7; D ambiguous. The ends were cut back, 6 bases at V and 3 bases at J, with 12 bases in the middle. The CDR3 contains 13 residues. Germline V gives CDR1 MNHNS, CDR2 SASEGT.

The chain uses TRBV29-1 and TRBJ2-7; D unresolved. Deletions cut 4 bases from V and 2 bases from J, with 12 bases between. This CDR3 region has 13 residues. The germline CDR1 and CDR2 sequences are SQVTM and ANQGSEA. CDR3 coding DNA: TGCAGCGTTGGAGGTGGCACAACCTACGAGCAGTACTTC. It encodes CSVGGGTTYEQYF.

V is TRBV4-2 and J is TRBJ2-2; 7 bases agree with TRBD2. The CDR3 contains 15 residues. V lost 0 bases, J lost 6 bases, and 4 bases stayed unmatched. Germline V gene sequence: CDR1 LGHNA, CDR2 YNFKEQ. Written as DNA, the CDR3 is TGTGCCAGCAGCCAAGATCTGGGGGGGGCCGGGGAGCTGTTTTTT. Protein product: CASSQDLGGAGELFF.

Points on this clone: One end of the junction is discordant with germline, which a read error may explain. The V gene is TRBV15, the J gene TRBJ1-4; TRBD1 aligns across 8 bases. There are 16 residues in the CDR3. Germline CDR1 is LNHNV and CDR2 is YYDKDF (reference sequence). CDR3 in amino acids: CATRRDRGEMNEKLFF. The CDR3 coding sequence is TGTGCCACCAGAAGAGACAGGGGTGAAATGAATGAAAAACTGTTTTTT.

This clone appeared once. The rearrangement joins TRBV5-1 to TRBJ1-6; 7 bases fit TRBD1. This CDR3 comprises 14 residues. Germline lookup yields CDR1 SGHRS and CDR2 YFSETQ. Trimming took 5 bases from V and 7 from J; bases not matched to a gene: 6. The CDR3 nucleotides read TGCGCCAGCAGAGGCGACAGGGCAAATTCACCCCTCCACTTT. Translated, it gives CASRGDRANSPLHF.

This chain links TRBV19 with TRBJ1-2; no firm D call. The germline V gene encodes CDR1 LNHDA and CDR2 SQIVND (reference sequence). V was pared by 0 bases and J by 6 bases, with 2 bases between. CDR3 length: 11 amino acids. The DNA of the CDR3 is TGTGCCAGTAGTATAGATCATGGCTACACCTTC. Translation gives CASSIDHGYTF.

The V call is TRBV11-2, the J call TRBJ2-2; 11 nucleotides line up with TRBD2. The CDR3 length is 14 residues. Germline assignment: CDR1 SGHAT and CDR2 FQNNGV. The ends lost 6 bases at V and 4 bases at J; junction bases unmatched: 1. CDR3 loop: CASRTSGTTGELFF. CDR3 DNA: TGTGCCAGCAGGACTAGCGGGACCACCGGGGAGCTGTTTTTT.

This chain links TRBV5-1 with TRBJ2-1, with 14 bases lining up with TRBD2. V shed 3 bases and J 6 bases; nucleotides not matched to a gene: 2. Germline V gene sequence: CDR1 SGHRS, CDR2 YFSETQ. There are 15 residues in the CDR3. The CDR3 DNA reads TGCGCCAGCAGCTCAGGGACTAGCGGGAGCAATGAGCAGTTCTTC. Translated: CASSSGTSGSNEQFF.

CDR3 DNA: TGTGCCAGCAGGGAACAGGGGAGGAACGAGCAGTACTTC. It is translated as CASREQGRNEQYF. The chain employs TRBV28 and TRBJ2-7; tentative D call: TRBD1 (7 bases). Trimming took off 6 bases at V and 5 bases at J, with 14 bases between the two ends. Germline-derived CDR1 and CDR2 are MDHEN and SYDVKM. This CDR3 is built from 13 residues.

This rearrangement joins TRBV30 to TRBJ2-1; D unresolved. V lost 0 bases and J lost 10, with 7 bases in between. Looked up from germline, CDR1 is GTSNPN and CDR2 is SVGIG (reference sequence). This CDR3 spans 11 amino acids. The CDR3 region has the DNA TGTGCCTGGAGTGTAACCGAGGAGCAGTTCTTC. This encodes CAWSVTEEQFF.